This T cell receptor (beta chain) is drawn from a study of CD8 T cells in Susac syndrome. TEMRA cells were enriched by FACS, and CD4+ and CD8+ T cells were negatively isolated. Looked up from germline, CDR1 is SGHNT and CDR2 is YYREEE (reference sequence). V gave up 4 bases and J gave up 0 bases; unmatched junction bases: 3. CDR3 length: 15 amino acids. When the RNA was reverse transcribed, random hexamers were used with an input of 0.5 to 1 ug. Multiplex PCR with immunoSEQ amplified the TCR beta CDR3 across 54 Vbeta and 13 Jbeta. TCRdb fed the immunoSEQ multiplex PCR reads into MiXCR, producing one record per CDR3 protein. The data hold 100,000 to 150,000 distinct CDR3 sequences, with 85% to 95% observed a single time.

The rearrangement links TRBV5-4 to TRBJ1-3; 8 bases agree with TRBD1. The clonotype comes from a human donor with multiple sclerosis. Sequenced material: CD4+ T cells from PBMCs. In DNA, the CDR3 is TGTGCCAGCAGCCTCGACAGGGGCTCTGGAAACACCATATATTTT. This codes for CASSLDRGSGNTIYF.